Below are 4 T cell receptor beta chains sequenced from a single sample in a study of radiotherapy plus CTLA-4 blockade in lung cancer. Assay used: immunoSEQ multiplex PCR; TCRdb lists only in-frame clones, some missing. The table has 35,000 to 40,000 clones, about 86% seen once. The material was peripheral blood, obtained from a patient treated with radiotherapy plus ipilimumab. The receptors were gathered from a human donor with non-small cell lung cancer whose response to radiotherapy plus ipilimumab could not be evaluated.

The chain uses TRBV6-1 and TRBJ1-1; tentatively, D is TRBD1 (6 bases). V lost 4 bases to trimming and J lost 4 bases, with 16 bases between them. This CDR3 has 15 amino acids. Germline V CDR1 and CDR2: MNHNS, SASEGT. The CDR3 is CASSAPGARSTEAFF. The CDR3 nucleotides read TGTGCCAGCAGTGCTCCAGGGGCTCGGAGCACTGAAGCTTTCTTT.

The V call is TRBV7-3, the J call TRBJ2-4, with D tentatively TRBD2 (7 bases). CDR3 size: 15 residues. Trimming took off 5 bases at V and 6 bases at J, with 17 bases between the two ends. CDR1 is SGHTA, CDR2 FQGTGA, per germline. The CDR3 DNA reads TGTGCCAGCAGCGCCGAGGGGGGGAGAAGAAACATTCAGTACTTC. Protein product: CASSAEGGRRNIQYF.

The gene calls are TRBV7-9 and TRBJ2-1; D may be TRBD1 (5 bases). Germline values: CDR1 SEHNR, CDR2 FQNEAQ (reference sequence). Trimming took off 4 bases at V and 6 bases at J, with 16 bases between the two ends. The CDR3 is 15 amino acids. CDR3 protein: CASSYIRGRANEQFF. The CDR3 DNA reads TGTGCCAGCAGCTATATACGTGGCAGGGCCAATGAGCAGTTCTTC. Supplemented by reference TRBV7-9 and TRBJ2-1, the full variable domain reads DTGVSQNPRHKITKRGQNVTFRCDPISEHNRLYWYRQTLGQGPEFLTYFQNEAQLEKSRLLSDRFSAERPKGSFSTLEIQRTEQGDSAMYLCASSYIRGRANEQFFGPGTRLTVL.

With respect to this clone: Germline and junction disagree at one end, which may indicate a read error. As DNA, the CDR3 is TGTGCTAGCAGCTTAGTGCGCAGCGGGCAAGAGACCCAGTACTTC. Its translation: CASSLVRSGQETQYF. The rearrangement joins TRBV7-7 to TRBJ2-5, with D perhaps TRBD2 (6 bases). CDR1 is SSHAT, CDR2 FNYEAQ, per germline (reference sequence). This CDR3 has 15 residues.